What follows are 31 T cell receptor beta chains derived from one specimen sequenced in a study of technical replicates of blood from a few donors. Clones were read by immunoSEQ multiplex PCR, and TCRdb kept only the in-frame ones, dropping some. Among 53,000 or so clones listed, around 93% were seen once. The sample was PBMCs. The receptors originated from a human donor in good health. Some clones in this sample may be carry-over from other donors' samples.

The genes are TRBV9 and TRBJ2-3; TRBD2 matches at 14 bases. The junction had 4 bases not matched to a gene; V was cut back by 4 bases and J by 3 bases. Germline V gene data show CDR1 as SGDLS and CDR2 as YYNGEE. This CDR3 comprises 16 residues. The CDR3, as DNA: TGTGCCAGCAGCCCGACTAGCGGGAGGGCGACAGATACGCAGTATTTT. Residues: CASSPTSGRATDTQYF.

The chain joins TRBV7-2 to TRBJ2-7, with 8 bases fitting TRBD2. The CDR3 covers 14 residues. The ends lost 5 bases at V and 4 bases at J; junction bases unmatched: 7. CDR1 SGHTA and CDR2 FQGNSA come from the germline V gene. The CDR3 is CASSVGGAGYEQYF. The CDR3 coding sequence is TGTGCCAGCAGCGTCGGGGGGGCCGGATACGAGCAGTACTTC.

V and J are TRBV6-5 and TRBJ2-1; 7 bases align to TRBD2. This CDR3 region has 15 residues. Germline V CDR1 and CDR2: MNHEY, SVGAGI. Trimming at V came to 6 bases and at J to 4 bases, leaving 9 bases not matched to a gene. The DNA for the CDR3 is TGTGCCAGCAGGCCAAGAGCGGGATTTTACAATGAGCAGTTCTTC. Protein sequence: CASRPRAGFYNEQFF.

This clone was recorded only once. The chain has TRBV20-1 and TRBJ2-3; D uncertain. This CDR3 spans 10 amino acids. Trimming left V 5 bases short and J 7 bases short, with 7 bases between. CDR1 and CDR2 from the germline V gene are DFQATT and SNEGSKA (reference sequence). CDR3 bases: TGCAGTGCTGCGGATAATACGCAGTATTTT. Translation gives CSAADNTQYF.

The sample holds one count of this clone. This chain links TRBV27 with TRBJ1-1; D call uncertain. Germline V gene sequence: CDR1 MNHEY, CDR2 SMNVEV (reference sequence). This CDR3 is built from 11 residues. Trimming stripped 8 bases from V and 6 bases from J, with 10 bases between. The CDR3 region has the DNA TGTGCCAGCCTTTCCAGTGCTGAAGCTTTCTTT. Protein product: CASLSSAEAFF.

In DNA, the CDR3 is TGTGCCAGCAGCAAGGGGGACAGGGTTCTTCTAGGAAACACCATATATTTT. Its translation is CASSKGDRVLLGNTIYF. The rearrangement joins TRBV2 to TRBJ1-3, with TRBD1 identical over 9 bases. CDR3 size: 17 residues. Germline assignment: CDR1 SNHLY and CDR2 FYNNEI. The V and J ends lost 6 bases and 4 bases, in that order; junction bases with no gene match: 13.

This chain connects TRBV14 to TRBJ1-2; TRBD1 matches 8 bases. The length of the CDR3 is 14 residues. The junction had 5 bases not matched to a gene; V was cut back by 4 bases and J by 4 bases. Germline assignment: CDR1 SGHDN and CDR2 FVKESK. The CDR3 sequence: CASSRKQGGYGYTF. As DNA, the CDR3 is TGTGCCAGCAGCCGCAAACAGGGGGGCTATGGCTACACCTTC.

V gene TRBV29-1 combines with J gene TRBJ2-4, with D perhaps TRBD1 (6 bases). CDR1 SQVTM and CDR2 ANQGSEA come from the germline V gene. The V end was cut by 4 bases, the J end by 5 bases, with 12 bases between. The CDR3 runs 13 residues. The CDR3 protein is CSVGGPTQNIQYF. In nucleotides, the CDR3 is TGCAGCGTTGGGGGGCCAACCCAAAACATTCAGTACTTC.

The gene calls are TRBV4-1 and TRBJ1-2; 9 bases line up with TRBD1. Germline CDR1 is MGHRA and CDR2 is YSYEKL. J gave up 7 bases and V 3 bases, and 9 bases lay outside the gene matches. This CDR3 spans 15 amino acids. This chain's CDR3 is CASSHLKGQGLGYTF. The CDR3 DNA follows: TGCGCCAGCAGCCATCTTAAGGGACAGGGACTTGGCTACACCTTC.

CDR3 residues: CASRPGTGATEAFF. CDR3 nucleotide sequence: TGTGCCAGCAGGCCCGGGACAGGGGCCACTGAAGCTTTCTTT. The chain uses TRBV4-2 and TRBJ1-1; 10 bases agree with TRBD1. Germline V CDR1 and CDR2: LGHNA, YNFKEQ. This CDR3 has 14 amino acids. The J segment lost 4 bases and the V segment lost 6 bases, leaving 5 bases of the junction unmatched.

The gene calls are TRBV7-3 and TRBJ2-3, with 7 positions matching TRBD2. V lost 1 base to trimming and J lost 2 bases; unmatched junction nucleotides: 3. Germline V lookup: CDR1 SGHTA, CDR2 FQGTGA. There are 15 residues in the CDR3. Here the CDR3 DNA reads TGTGCCAGCAGCTTAATGGGGGGGAACACAGATACGCAGTATTTT. Protein: CASSLMGGNTDTQYF.

This clone was seen a few times. The rearrangement links TRBV20-1 to TRBJ2-7, with D uncertain. Trimming stripped 4 bases from V and 3 bases from J, with 7 bases between. The CDR3 runs 11 residues. CDR1 and CDR2 from the germline V gene are DFQATT and SNEGSKA (reference sequence). The CDR3 nucleotides read TGCAGTGCTACAAACGGCTACGAGCAGTACTTC. Translation: CSATNGYEQYF.

The V and J genes are TRBV4-3 and TRBJ2-7, with 7 positions matching TRBD1. This CDR3 contains 14 residues. From germline, CDR1 is LGHNA and CDR2 YSLEER. Trimming took 3 bases from V and 0 from J; bases not matched to a gene: 2. Here the CDR3 reads CASSQDRSSYEQYF. In DNA, the CDR3 is TGCGCCAGCAGCCAGGACAGGAGCTCCTACGAGCAGTACTTC.

The chain is built from TRBV23-1 and TRBJ2-5; TRBD1 is a possible D gene (6 bases). TRBV23-1 is sorted into the ORF group, with uncertain function. Between the trimmed V and J ends, which lost 4 bases and 4 bases, there was a span of 13 bases. The CDR3 is 14 residues long. CDR3 bases: TGCGCCAGCAGTCGACAGGCAGACCTAGAGACCCAGTACTTC. Translation: CASSRQADLETQYF.

The CDR3 DNA reads TGTGCCAGCAGCCGGACGGGACAGTCTTCCTACGAGCAGTACTTC. Its protein product is CASSRTGQSSYEQYF. The J gene is TRBJ2-7, the V gene TRBV7-2; TRBD1 aligns across 7 bases. Germline V gene data show CDR1 as SGHTA and CDR2 as FQGNSA. Trimming removed 5 bases from V and 1 base from J; junction bases left unmatched: 8. The CDR3 totals 15 residues.

This chain uses TRBV7-2 with TRBJ2-2; TRBD2 aligns across 8 bases. V trimming: 4 bases; J trimming: 6 bases; junction bases outside the gene matches: 10. CDR1 is SGHTA and CDR2 is FQGNSA in the germline V gene. The length of the CDR3 is 16 residues. CDR3 residues: CASSSTRASGSGELFF. For the CDR3, the DNA is TGTGCCAGCAGCTCTACTCGGGCTAGCGGGTCCGGGGAGCTGTTTTTT.

This clone was detected only a few times. This rearrangement joins TRBV7-9 to TRBJ2-7, with 14 bases matching TRBD2. Trimming took 7 bases from V and 3 from J; bases not matched to a gene: 8. Germline V CDR1 and CDR2: SEHNR, FQNEAQ (reference sequence). This CDR3 comprises 16 residues. This chain's CDR3 is CASTLGLAGGRYEQYF. In DNA form, the CDR3 reads TGTGCCAGCACCCTAGGACTAGCGGGAGGACGCTACGAGCAGTACTTC.

The CDR3 here is CASSQDRGITEAFF. CDR3 DNA: TGCGCCAGCAGCCAAGATCGGGGAATCACTGAAGCTTTCTTT. The gene calls are TRBV4-3 and TRBJ1-1; D gene ambiguous. There are 14 residues in the CDR3. Germline CDR1 and CDR2: LGHNA and YSLEER. The ends were cut back, 0 bases at V and 4 bases at J, with 9 bases in the middle.

The rearrangement links TRBV11-2 to TRBJ1-4; no clear D gene. The CDR3 length is 15 residues. Trimming removed 1 base from V and 7 bases from J, with 13 bases in between. CDR1 SGHAT and CDR2 FQNNGV come from the germline V gene. The CDR3 coding sequence is TGTGCCAGCAGCTTAGGGCCAGTTCGGGTTGAAAAACTGTTTTTT. It specifies CASSLGPVRVEKLFF. Combining the CDR3 with reference TRBV11-2 and TRBJ1-4 gives the whole variable domain EAGVAQSPRYKIIEKRQSVAFWCNPISGHATLYWYQQILGQGPKLLIQFQNNGVVDDSQLPKDRFSAERLKGVDSTLKIQPAKLEDSAVYLCASSLGPVRVEKLFFGSGTQLSVL.

The V call is TRBV6-4, the J call TRBJ1-2; 8 bases match TRBD1. Trimming removed 6 bases from V and 9 bases from J; junction bases left unmatched: 9. The CDR3 length is 13 residues. CDR1 is MRHNA and CDR2 is SNTAGT in the germline V gene. This CDR3 reads CASRPGQASSYTF. The DNA for the CDR3 is TGTGCCAGCAGGCCGGGACAGGCCAGTAGCTACACCTTC.

This chain uses TRBV4-2 with TRBJ2-1, with D perhaps matching TRBD2 (5 bases). V dropped 4 bases and J dropped 8 bases, with 18 bases sitting between them. This CDR3 contains 15 residues. Looked up from germline, CDR1 is LGHNA and CDR2 is YNFKEQ. The CDR3 is CASSPLLVGGDEQFF. The CDR3 DNA follows: TGTGCCAGCAGCCCACTACTAGTGGGTGGAGATGAGCAGTTCTTC.

V gene TRBV7-8 combines with J gene TRBJ2-3, with a possible D match to TRBD2 (5 bases). The CDR3 loop spans 14 amino acids. CDR1 SGHVS and CDR2 FQNEAQ come from the germline V gene. Trimming shortened V by 6 bases and J by 4 bases, and 14 bases separated the two germline ends. CDR3 residues: CASRPRGSPDTQYF. The DNA of the CDR3 is TGTGCCAGCAGACCACGGGGTTCCCCAGATACGCAGTATTTT.

The V gene is TRBV5-1, the J gene TRBJ2-3; 14 nucleotides align to TRBD2. The ends lost 4 bases at V and 4 bases at J; junction bases unmatched: 14. The CDR3 contains 19 residues. From germline, CDR1 is SGHRS and CDR2 YFSETQ. For the CDR3, the DNA is TGCGCCAGCAGCCCAATGACTAGCGGGGGGGCCACTTTGGCAGATACGCAGTATTTT. This encodes CASSPMTSGGATLADTQYF. Drawing the rest from reference TRBV5-1 and TRBJ2-3, the complete variable domain is KAGVTQTPRYLIKTRGQQVTLSCSPISGHRSVSWYQQTPGQGLQFLFEYFSETQRNKGNFPGRFSGRQFSNSRSEMNVSTLELGDSALYLCASSPMTSGGATLADTQYFGPGTRLTVL.

The chain carries TRBV5-1 and TRBJ2-1; 10 positions match TRBD2. The CDR3 extends over 18 amino acids. V gave up 2 bases and J gave up 0 bases; unmatched junction bases: 8. The germline CDR1 and CDR2 sequences are SGHRS and YFSETQ. The CDR3 reads CASSLRLAGVYSYNEQFF. CDR3 DNA: TGCGCCAGCAGCTTACGTCTAGCGGGGGTTTACTCCTACAATGAGCAGTTCTTC.

CDR3 sequence (DNA): TGTGCCAGCAGCTCCTACAGGGGGCCGGGAGATACGCAGTATTTT. Translation: CASSSYRGPGDTQYF. This chain joins TRBV5-8 and TRBJ2-3; TRBD1 agrees at 9 bases. The length of the CDR3 is 15 residues. The junction had 7 bases not matched to a gene; V was cut back by 3 bases and J by 5 bases. Germline assignment: CDR1 SGHTS and CDR2 YDEGEE.

This clone was counted a single time. This sequence joins TRBV11-2 and TRBJ2-7, with 8 bases lining up with TRBD2. With V trimmed by 3 bases and J by 0 bases, 13 bases remained unmatched. The CDR3 length is 18 residues. Per the germline V gene, CDR1 is SGHAT and CDR2 is FQNNGV. This chain's CDR3 is CASSFGPPGLGTSYEQYF. For the CDR3, the DNA is TGTGCCAGCAGCTTTGGCCCTCCGGGACTAGGAACCTCCTACGAGCAGTACTTC.

The gene calls are TRBV6-1 and TRBJ2-5, with 7 bases matching TRBD2. With V trimmed by 5 bases and J by 1 base, 4 bases remained unmatched. Looked up from germline, CDR1 is MNHNS and CDR2 is SASEGT. The CDR3 spans 14 residues. CDR3 in amino acids: CASSNPSGQETQYF. Written as DNA, the CDR3 is TGTGCCAGCAGTAACCCTAGCGGCCAAGAGACCCAGTACTTC.

The chain recombines TRBV2 with TRBJ2-1; 8 bases map to TRBD1. Germline values: CDR1 SNHLY, CDR2 FYNNEI. This CDR3 comprises 14 residues. V shed 7 bases, J shed 5 bases, and the junction held 7 bases outside the gene matches. CDR3 loop: CASTTGQAHNEQFF. In DNA, the CDR3 is TGTGCCAGCACTACGGGACAGGCCCACAATGAGCAGTTCTTC.

The chain combines TRBV9 with TRBJ2-3; 7 bases match TRBD2. In germline, CDR1 is SGDLS, CDR2 YYNGEE. The trim removed 2 bases at V and 2 bases at J, leaving 2 bases unmatched. The CDR3 sequence is 14 residues long. The CDR3 region is CASSVAGDTDTQYF. CDR3 DNA: TGTGCCAGCAGCGTCGCGGGGGACACAGATACGCAGTATTTT.

V usage is TRBV10-3 and J usage is TRBJ1-2; a weak D match, TRBD1 (5 bases). This CDR3 has 13 residues. V lost 10 bases, J lost 2 bases, and 14 bases lay in between. In germline, CDR1 is ENHRY, CDR2 SYGVKD. The CDR3 DNA is TGTGCCAACAGCTTCCAGGGAAACTATGGCTACACCTTC. Amino acid sequence: CANSFQGNYGYTF.

The rearrangement uses TRBV29-1 and TRBJ1-4; 7 nucleotides agree with TRBD1. Germline V gene sequence: CDR1 SQVTM, CDR2 ANQGSEA. The CDR3 extends over 13 amino acids. Unmatched junction bases numbered 7, after V lost 7 bases and J lost 5 bases. The CDR3 sequence is CSAGQGGNEKLFF. The DNA for the CDR3 is TGCAGCGCGGGGCAGGGGGGAAATGAAAAACTGTTTTTT.